A single sample is the source of the 32 T cell receptor beta chains below, sequenced in a study of beta chain features in type 1 diabetes (dated by TCRdb to 2016 to 2018). Results the study describes overall, beyond this receptor: A moderate but significant shortening of TCRB CDR3 length was observed in type 1 diabetes patients in all four CD4+ subsets.

Library generation was performed with the immunoSEQ multiplex PCR assay. All of the isolated RNA was reverse transcribed with the High Capacity cDNA Reverse Transcription Kit, so expressed TCRB transcripts were sequenced. TCRdb's version of the immuneACCESS table is confined to in-frame rearrangements and falls short of the full clone set. An unresolved V gene accounts for under half of the shortfall where checked; the remainder is of unknown origin. In all, the sample holds 200,000 to 300,000 clones, and roughly 13% of those were seen once. The biggest ten clones account for around 0.019% of the sample. Their antigen targets remain unknown. The source material was naive CD4+ T cells from blood. Read against the paper, the sample's cell subset or site label means: true naive CD4+ T cells. Every receptor here comes from a man younger than 45 with type 1 diabetes.

This clone was seen a handful of times. The CDR3 region is CAWSVGLGGANVLTF. The DNA for the CDR3 is TGTGCCTGGAGTGTAGGCCTCGGGGGGGCCAACGTCCTGACTTTC. The chain is built from TRBV30 and TRBJ2-6; no clear D gene. This CDR3 is built from 15 residues. Per the germline V gene, CDR1 is GTSNPN and CDR2 is SVGIG (reference sequence). V gave up 0 bases and J gave up 4 bases, with 10 bases separating them.

Of note for this clone: At one end the junction does not follow the germline gene, possibly because of a read error. The rearrangement links TRBV7-7 to TRBJ2-5; 14 bases are a match to TRBD2. This CDR3 comprises 15 residues. Germline V gene lookup returns CDR1 SSHAT and CDR2 FNYEAQ (reference sequence). CDR3 in amino acids: CASSIGTSGGETQYF. The CDR3 DNA reads TGTGCTAGCAGCATCGGGACTAGCGGGGGAGAGACCCAGTACTTC.

The rearrangement joins TRBV7-8 to TRBJ2-2, with 9 bases identical to TRBD1. Trimming took 5 bases from V and 5 from J; bases not matched to a gene: 6. Germline loops: CDR1 SGHVS, CDR2 FQNEAQ. The CDR3 sequence is 15 residues long. The CDR3 is CASSIQGAQTGELFF. Written as DNA, the CDR3 is TGTGCCAGCAGCATACAGGGGGCGCAAACCGGGGAGCTGTTTTTT.

This clone was seen a handful of times. The chain employs TRBV19 and TRBJ1-5; D may be TRBD1 (6 bases). This CDR3 is 16 amino acids long. Germline V lookup: CDR1 LNHDA, CDR2 SQIVND (reference sequence). With 3 bases removed from V and 3 bases from J, the gap between germline ends came to 15 bases. The CDR3 here is CASSIRGRGLNQPQHF. CDR3 in DNA: TGTGCCAGTAGTATTCGGGGCAGGGGCCTCAATCAGCCCCAGCATTTT.

The chain has TRBV4-1 and TRBJ2-3; TRBD1 agrees at 8 bases. V lost 3 bases, J lost 4 bases, and 6 bases stayed unmatched. The CDR3 length is 15 residues. The germline V gene has CDR1 MGHRA and CDR2 YSYEKL. The CDR3 spells CASSHGQGDADTQYF. The CDR3 DNA sequence: TGCGCCAGCAGCCATGGACAGGGTGATGCAGATACGCAGTATTTT.

This clone was counted a few times. The chain is built from TRBV29-1 and TRBJ2-6; 7 bases map to TRBD1. V dropped 7 bases and J dropped 0; count of bases not matched to a gene: 12. Germline-derived CDR1 and CDR2 are SQVTM and ANQGSEA. The CDR3 is 17 residues long. CDR3 in amino acids: CSAKTGYDHSGANVLTF. The CDR3 DNA sequence: TGCAGCGCGAAGACAGGGTATGATCACTCTGGGGCCAACGTCCTGACTTTC.

This sequence joins TRBV9 and TRBJ2-3, with 10 bases matching TRBD2. Germline assignment: CDR1 SGDLS and CDR2 YYNGEE. Unmatched junction bases numbered 4, after V lost 0 bases and J lost 3 bases. The CDR3 totals 16 residues. CDR3 in DNA: TGTGCCAGCAGCGTAGGTGCTAGCGGGGGTACAGATACGCAGTATTTT. Its translation: CASSVGASGGTDTQYF.

A few counts support this clone. This chain connects TRBV4-1 to TRBJ2-7; 7 bases fit TRBD2. This CDR3 comprises 13 residues. The germline V gene encodes CDR1 MGHRA and CDR2 YSYEKL. V shed 1 base, J shed 4 bases, and the junction held 1 base outside the gene matches. The CDR3 bases are TGCGCCAGCAGCCAAGGCGGGAGTTACGAGCAGTACTTC. It translates to CASSQGGSYEQYF.

This clone was detected a few times. The rearrangement uses TRBV5-4 and TRBJ1-4, with D possibly TRBD1 on 5 matching bases. Germline V gives CDR1 SGHNT, CDR2 YYREEE (reference sequence). V was cut by 6 bases and J by 5 bases, with 14 bases left in between. There are 14 residues in the CDR3. In DNA form, the CDR3 reads TGTGCCAGCACTATGGGGGGGTCAAATGAAAAACTGTTTTTT. It yields the protein CASTMGGSNEKLFF.

V gene TRBV11-2 combines with J gene TRBJ2-7, with 14 nucleotides matching TRBD2. CDR3 length equals 17 residues. Germline assignment: CDR1 SGHAT and CDR2 FQNNGV. V shed 4 bases and J 3 bases; nucleotides not matched to a gene: 8. The CDR3 bases are TGTGCCAGCAGCTCCTACCCCGGGACTAGCGGGGGCTACGAGCAGTACTTC. Amino acid sequence: CASSSYPGTSGGYEQYF.

The table lists this clone with a few counts. The chain joins TRBV7-6 to TRBJ2-7, with 11 bases fitting TRBD2. Per the germline V gene, CDR1 is SGHVS and CDR2 is FNYEAQ. The ends lost 4 bases at V and 6 bases at J; junction bases unmatched: 8. The CDR3 covers 15 residues. DNA for the CDR3: TGTGCCAGCAGCTCCGGAGGGCTAGCGGGAGGCGAGCAGTACTTC. Translated, it gives CASSSGGLAGGEQYF.

This clone was recorded a few times. The chain has TRBV2 and TRBJ1-1; TRBD1 agrees at 7 bases. Unmatched junction bases numbered 4, after V lost 7 bases and J lost 2 bases. The CDR3 totals 13 residues. CDR1 is SNHLY and CDR2 is FYNNEI in the germline V gene. This CDR3 reads CASKGQANTEAFF. CDR3 nucleotides: TGTGCCAGCAAAGGACAGGCAAACACTGAAGCTTTCTTT.

This chain connects TRBV11-2 to TRBJ1-1; possibly TRBD1 for D (6 bases). This CDR3 is built from 14 residues. Germline V gene lookup returns CDR1 SGHAT and CDR2 FQNNGV. Trimming shortened V by 2 bases and J by 1 base, and 8 bases separated the two germline ends. The CDR3 loop is CASSLNRENTEAFF. The CDR3 nucleotides are TGTGCCAGCAGCTTAAACAGGGAGAACACTGAAGCTTTCTTT.

In this sample, this clone turned up a few times. The CDR3 here is CASSPRTSRYQETQYF. In nucleotides, the CDR3 is TGTGCCAGTAGTCCCAGGACTAGCAGGTACCAAGAGACCCAGTACTTC. V usage is TRBV19 and J usage is TRBJ2-5; TRBD2 agrees at 8 bases. The CDR3 is 16 residues long. With V trimmed by 5 bases and J by 0 bases, 8 bases remained unmatched. CDR1 and CDR2 (germline): LNHDA, SQIVND (reference sequence).

This clone showed up just a few times. This rearrangement joins TRBV29-1 to TRBJ2-7; 10 nucleotides agree with TRBD2. V gave up 1 base and J gave up 6 bases; unmatched junction bases: 6. Germline CDR1 reads SQVTM; CDR2 reads ANQGSEA. CDR3 length: 14 amino acids. The CDR3 sequence: CSVEGGTSETEQYF. CDR3 nucleotide sequence: TGCAGCGTTGAAGGAGGGACTAGCGAGACCGAGCAGTACTTC.

The chain uses TRBV7-9 and TRBJ2-5; maybe TRBD2 (6 bases). Deletions cut 1 base from V and 2 bases from J, with 11 bases between. The V gene's germline CDR1 is SEHNR and CDR2 FQNEAQ (reference sequence). This CDR3 has 15 amino acids. The CDR3 DNA reads as TGTGCCAGCAGCTTAGTTTTGGGACTGCAAGAGACCCAGTACTTC. This sequence encodes CASSLVLGLQETQYF.

The J gene is TRBJ1-5, the V gene TRBV28; TRBD1 matches at 8 bases. V lost 5 bases and J lost 2; bases outside the gene matches: 5. CDR3 length: 15 amino acids. Germline V gives CDR1 MDHEN, CDR2 SYDVKM. CDR3: CASSPGTGRNQPQHF. For the CDR3, the DNA is TGTGCCAGCAGTCCAGGGACAGGTCGCAATCAGCCCCAGCATTTT. The full variable domain, rest sourced from reference TRBV28 and TRBJ1-5, is DVKVTQSSRYLVKRTGEKVFLECVQDMDHENMFWYRQDPGLGLRLIYFSYDVKMKEKGDIPEGYSVSREKKERFSLILESASTNQTSMYLCASSPGTGRNQPQHFGDGTRLSIL.

This clone appeared a few times. The rearrangement uses TRBV7-9 and TRBJ1-1; D is uncertain. Germline values: CDR1 SEHNR, CDR2 FQNEAQ (reference sequence). This CDR3 is 13 amino acids long. The V gene lost 7 bases and the J gene lost 0 bases, with 9 bases spanning the gap. The CDR3 DNA sequence: TGTGCCAGCACCTCCGCTATGAACACTGAAGCTTTCTTT. This codes for CASTSAMNTEAFF.

The chain has TRBV30 and TRBJ1-1, with D possibly matching TRBD1 (6 bases). The CDR3 loop spans 15 amino acids. The germline V and J ends were trimmed by 0 bases and 10 bases, with 21 bases remaining between them. The germline gives CDR1 GTSNPN, CDR2 SVGIG (reference sequence). The DNA for the CDR3 is TGTGCCTGGAGTGTTAATCAACAGGGCAGGGATGTAGCTTTCTTT. Its protein is CAWSVNQQGRDVAFF.

There are a few counts of this clone. In nucleotides, the CDR3 is TGTGCCAGCAGTCGCACAGAGAACACTGAAGCTTTCTTT. Protein sequence: CASSRTENTEAFF. The genes are TRBV2 and TRBJ1-1; D is unclear. The CDR3 has 13 residues. The V gene's germline CDR1 is SNHLY and CDR2 FYNNEI. The ends were cut back, 5 bases at V and 1 base at J, with 8 bases in the middle.

This clone was counted a few times. The V call is TRBV11-2, the J call TRBJ2-1; the match to TRBD2 covers 10 bases. The CDR3 is 14 amino acids. V shed 4 bases and J 7 bases; nucleotides not matched to a gene: 4. Germline CDR1 is SGHAT and CDR2 is FQNNGV. The CDR3, as DNA: TGTGCCAGCAGCTCACTAGCGGGAAGGAATGAGCAGTTCTTC. It translates to CASSSLAGRNEQFF.

This clone has only a few counts. The chain uses TRBV29-1 and TRBJ2-2; possibly TRBD2 for D (5 bases). Germline V gene data show CDR1 as SQVTM and CDR2 as ANQGSEA. The CDR3 consists of 13 residues. V lost 1 base and J 5 bases, leaving 8 bases between the germline ends. The CDR3 is CSVEGELTGELFF. The CDR3 DNA follows: TGCAGCGTTGAAGGGGAGTTAACCGGGGAGCTGTTTTTT.

V usage is TRBV6-4 and J usage is TRBJ2-5; no firm D call. This CDR3 contains 14 residues. The ends were cut back, 2 bases at V and 1 base at J, with 8 bases in the middle. Germline V gives CDR1 MRHNA, CDR2 SNTAGT. The CDR3 reads CASSDPVCQETQYF. In nucleotides, the CDR3 is TGTGCCAGCAGTGACCCCGTATGCCAAGAGACCCAGTACTTC.

For the CDR3, the DNA is TGTGCCAGCAGCGTTACAGGGGCCTTAGCCAAAAACATTCAGTACTTC. Its translation is CASSVTGALAKNIQYF. The chain uses TRBV7-8 and TRBJ2-4; 7 bases agree with TRBD1. This CDR3 comprises 16 residues. Per germline, CDR1 SGHVS and CDR2 FQNEAQ. V gave up 5 bases and J gave up 0 bases; unmatched junction bases: 7.

The V gene is TRBV7-9, the J gene TRBJ1-2, with TRBD1 matching 7 bases. Per germline, CDR1 SEHNR and CDR2 FQNEAQ (reference sequence). J lost 6 bases, V lost 2 bases, and 9 bases had no gene match. The CDR3 loop spans 15 amino acids. The CDR3 protein is CASSLNQGGGDGYTF. The CDR3 region has the DNA TGTGCCAGCAGCTTAAATCAAGGAGGGGGCGATGGCTACACCTTC.

This clone turned up a few times. This chain joins TRBV19 and TRBJ2-3, with TRBD2 as a possible D gene (5 bases). With 6 bases removed from V and 0 bases from J, the gap between germline ends came to 16 bases. In germline, CDR1 is LNHDA, CDR2 SQIVND (reference sequence). CDR3 length equals 16 residues. In nucleotides, the CDR3 is TGTGCCAGTAGACCCCGTGGAGGTACTAGCACAGATACGCAGTATTTT. This sequence encodes CASRPRGGTSTDTQYF.

This clone has only a few counts. V is TRBV10-3 and J is TRBJ2-5; D not resolved. The CDR3 sequence is 12 residues long. Trimming pared 3 bases from V and 2 bases from J, leaving 4 bases between. CDR1 and CDR2 from the germline V gene are ENHRY and SYGVKD. In DNA, the CDR3 is TGTGCCATCAGTGATCTACAAGAGACCCAGTACTTC. This encodes CAISDLQETQYF.

The chain links TRBV15 to TRBJ2-7; a weak D match, TRBD1 (6 bases). Trimming pared 1 base from V and 6 bases from J, leaving 22 bases between. Germline loops: CDR1 LNHNV, CDR2 YYDKDF (reference sequence). The CDR3 extends over 17 amino acids. This CDR3 reads CATSRVRTGTSLLEQYF. DNA for the CDR3: TGTGCCACCAGCAGAGTTAGAACAGGGACCTCCCTACTCGAGCAGTACTTC.

This chain joins TRBV18 and TRBJ1-1; a weak D match, TRBD1 (5 bases). The germline V gene has CDR1 KGHSH and CDR2 LQKENI. V gave up 3 bases and J gave up 7 bases, with 15 bases separating them. This CDR3 is built from 14 residues. The CDR3 here is CASSPPGRADEAFF. CDR3 sequence (DNA): TGTGCCAGCTCACCTCCGGGCAGGGCGGATGAAGCTTTCTTT.

This clone has just a few counts. The genes are TRBV25-1 and TRBJ1-1; no clear D. The V gene's germline CDR1 is MGHDK and CDR2 SYGVNS. The V end was cut by 4 bases, the J end by 3 bases, with 3 bases between. The CDR3 has 11 residues. The CDR3: CASSAYTEAFF. CDR3 sequence (DNA): TGTGCCAGCAGTGCTTACACTGAAGCTTTCTTT. The complete variable domain, with remaining parts taken from reference TRBV25-1 and TRBJ1-1, reads EADIYQTPRYLVIGTGKKITLECSQTMGHDKMYWYQQDPGMELHLIHYSYGVNSTEKGDLSSESTVSRIRTEHFPLTLESARPSHTSQYLCASSAYTEAFFGQGTRLTVV.

For this clone: Other DNA variants within this sample encode the same CDR3. The CDR3 region has the DNA TGCGCCAGCAGCTTGGACAGGGGAATCTACGAGCAGTACTTC. Translated, it gives CASSLDRGIYEQYF. The J gene is TRBJ2-7, the V gene TRBV5-1; TRBD1 aligns across 7 bases. This CDR3 has 14 residues. J was trimmed by 3 bases and V by 0 bases; bases with no gene match: 3. The germline CDR1 and CDR2 sequences are SGHRS and YFSETQ.

The gene calls are TRBV20-1 and TRBJ1-2; D gene unclear. In germline, CDR1 is DFQATT, CDR2 SNEGSKA (reference sequence). The V gene lost 6 bases and the J gene lost 1 base, with 6 bases spanning the gap. The length of the CDR3 is 11 residues. CDR3 DNA sequence: TGCAGTGCCCGGGTTAACTATGGCTACACCTTC. This encodes CSARVNYGYTF.